This T cell receptor (beta chain) came from a study of shared clonotypes between healthy human individuals. Study context: Donors, aged 18 to 49, were two women and three men. Study-wide points: It was observed that 5% to 6.5% of naive CD4 clonotypes were shared across several donors. Sequencing depth was a factor that was expected to affect clonotype sharing among donors. The study found lower generation probabilities in non-shared clonotypes than in those shared by all four donors.

The naive CD8 fraction comprised CD45RO-negative cells positively selected for CCR7 and excluded terminally differentiated effector memory CD45RA+ cells. Method: immunoSEQ multiplex PCR; TCRdb's copy keeps in-frame clones and lacks some. The data hold approximately 740,000 clones, with 85% to 95% observed a single time. V was pared by 4 bases and J by 6 bases, with 3 bases of the junction left unmatched. CDR1 is SGHVS and CDR2 is FNYEAQ in the germline V gene. The CDR3 totals 14 residues. For this clone: Its specificity is unknown.

The sequence was obtained from a man between 25 and 39 years old in good health. Sequencing was performed on naive CD8+ T cells sorted from blood. The J gene is TRBJ2-2, the V gene TRBV7-6; TRBD1 aligns across 9 bases. The CDR3 DNA sequence: TGTGCCAGCAGCTCCAACAGGGGGCCCGGGGAGCTGTTTTTT. Protein product: CASSSNRGPGELFF.